This TCR beta chain was profiled in a study of beta chain features in type 1 diabetes. Turning to the study itself: Age and gender were similar between patients and healthy donors, as were cell yields.

For this clone: Its antigen is still unknown.

TCRB transcripts that were expressed got sequenced, as all of the isolated RNA had been reverse transcribed. The table came from immunoSEQ multiplex PCR; TCRdb's copy has only in-frame clones and leaves some out. Of approximately 330,000 clones in the sample, approximately 11% are singletons; the top ten hold around 0.015%. Isolation of CD4+ naive, central memory, regulatory and stem cell-like memory cells was achieved by sorting via CD45RO/CCR7/CD25/CD127/CD95/CD27. Study-wide results and caveats: A closer apparent resemblance between naive, central memory and Treg TCRB repertoires was seen in patients than in healthy donors. TCRB CDR3s were moderately but significantly shorter in Type 1 diabetes patients in all four CD4+ subsets.

Trimming shortened V by 7 bases and J by 3 bases, and 22 bases separated the two germline ends. The CDR3 spans 16 residues. The V gene's germline CDR1 is SGDLS and CDR2 YYNGEE. The V gene is TRBV9, the J gene TRBJ1-1, with D perhaps matching TRBD1 (6 bases). The clonotype was recovered from a woman in her twenties or thirties in good health. The specimen sequenced was naive CD4+ T cells from blood. The DNA for the CDR3 is TGTGCCAGCGCTCGGCACCAGGACAGCCCGTACACTGAAGCTTTCTTT. Residues: CASARHQDSPYTEAFF.